One and the same sample provided the 30 T cell receptor beta chains below, sequenced in a study of beta chain features in type 1 diabetes. Expressed TCRB transcripts were sequenced after all isolated RNA was converted to cDNA. The method was immunoSEQ multiplex PCR; TCRdb's version includes in-frame clones alone and lacks a portion of them. The profile shows 400,000 to 600,000 clones, approximately 30% of them singletons. Sample: naive CD4+ T cells from blood. Receptor source: a man aged 18 to 30 in good health.

In this sample, this clone turned up a few times. The chain recombines TRBV20-1 with TRBJ1-5, with no clear D. Germline CDR1 reads DFQATT; CDR2 reads SNEGSKA (reference sequence). The CDR3 consists of 11 residues. Trimming removed 0 bases at V and 11 bases at J, with 8 bases between. The CDR3 reads CSARDALAQHF. CDR3 in DNA: TGCAGTGCTAGAGACGCCTTGGCCCAGCATTTT.

The chain links TRBV7-9 to TRBJ2-5, with a tentative D call TRBD1 (5 bases). Germline CDR1 reads SEHNR; CDR2 reads FQNEAQ (reference sequence). The CDR3 extends over 13 amino acids. Trimming stripped 3 bases from V and 4 bases from J, with 9 bases between. CDR3 region: CASSFQQGETQYF. DNA for the CDR3: TGTGCCAGCAGCTTCCAGCAGGGAGAGACCCAGTACTTC. Combining the CDR3 with reference TRBV7-9 and TRBJ2-5 gives the whole variable domain DTGVSQNPRHKITKRGQNVTFRCDPISEHNRLYWYRQTLGQGPEFLTYFQNEAQLEKSRLLSDRFSAERPKGSFSTLEIQRTEQGDSAMYLCASSFQQGETQYFGPGTRLLVL.

This chain joins TRBV25-1 and TRBJ2-7; the D is unclear. The germline CDR1 and CDR2 sequences are MGHDK and SYGVNS. Trimming removed 4 bases at V and 3 bases at J, with 10 bases between. The CDR3 runs to 13 residues. For the CDR3, the DNA is TGTGCCAGCAGTGCGGCAGAATTCTACGAGCAGTACTTC. Amino acid sequence: CASSAAEFYEQYF.

A remark on this clone: An end of the junction differs from the germline gene, which may be a read error. This rearrangement joins TRBV2 to TRBJ2-7; 13 bases fit TRBD2. The V gene's germline CDR1 is SNHLY and CDR2 FYNNEI. The CDR3 length is 14 residues. This chain's CDR3 is CASSGLAGAYVQYF. CDR3 in DNA: TGTGCCAGCAGCGGACTAGCGGGAGCTTACGTGCAGTACTTC.

This clone was counted a few times. The rearrangement links TRBV30 to TRBJ2-7; 9 bases are shared with TRBD1. Germline CDR1 is GTSNPN and CDR2 is SVGIG (reference sequence). The CDR3 loop spans 13 amino acids. The V gene end was trimmed by 2 bases and the J gene end by 5 bases; junction bases not matched to a gene: 4. The CDR3 DNA sequence: TGTGCCTGGAGTTTAAGGACAGGGGACGAGCAGTACTTC. Translated: CAWSLRTGDEQYF.

This clone was observed a few times. The rearrangement links TRBV7-2 to TRBJ1-5; no clear D gene. V lost 1 base and J lost 6, with 7 bases in between. The CDR3 runs 13 residues. Germline V lookup: CDR1 SGHTA, CDR2 FQGNSA. CDR3: CASSLGGGQPQHF. The CDR3 DNA follows: TGTGCCAGCAGCTTAGGAGGTGGTCAGCCCCAGCATTTT.

Details on this clone: This sample also contains other DNA sequences that code for the same CDR3. The CDR3 DNA is TGTGCCAGCAGGACTAGCGGCTCCTACGAGCAGTACTTC. This codes for CASRTSGSYEQYF. The rearrangement joins TRBV25-1 to TRBJ2-7, with 9 positions matching TRBD2. The CDR3 sequence is 13 residues long. CDR1 is MGHDK, CDR2 SYGVNS, per germline. With V trimmed by 6 bases and J by 0 bases, 0 bases remained unmatched.

The rearrangement joins TRBV18 to TRBJ1-2; D ambiguous. The CDR3 has 11 residues. Germline CDR1 and CDR2: KGHSH and LQKENI. The V and J ends lost 5 bases and 4 bases respectively, with 5 bases between them. The CDR3 is CASSEGYGYTF. The CDR3 region has the DNA TGTGCCAGCTCAGAGGGCTATGGCTACACCTTC.

V gene TRBV30 combines with J gene TRBJ1-2; D is uncertain. Germline V gene sequence: CDR1 GTSNPN, CDR2 SVGIG (reference sequence). This CDR3 has 12 residues. V was pared by 1 base and J by 3 bases, with 6 bases between. The CDR3 reads CAWSGAYYGYTF. The DNA for the CDR3 is TGTGCCTGGAGTGGGGCTTACTATGGCTACACCTTC.

The V gene is TRBV30, the J gene TRBJ1-2; 10 nucleotides match TRBD1. Losses at the gene ends were 0 bases for V and 3 bases for J; bases not matched to a gene: 7. CDR1 is GTSNPN, CDR2 SVGIG, per germline (reference sequence). The CDR3 is 16 amino acids. The CDR3 is CAWSVYGDRGYYGYTF. CDR3 nucleotides: TGTGCCTGGAGTGTATACGGGGACAGGGGTTACTATGGCTACACCTTC.

This clone was seen more than once but under ten times. The V and J genes are TRBV29-1 and TRBJ2-3; D is unclear. Germline values: CDR1 SQVTM, CDR2 ANQGSEA. Trimming pared 3 bases from V and 3 bases from J, leaving 13 bases between. This CDR3 spans 14 amino acids. The CDR3 loop reads CSVDRTHPTDTQYF. CDR3 bases: TGCAGCGTTGACAGGACCCACCCGACAGATACGCAGTATTTT.

This chain links TRBV19 with TRBJ2-7, with 11 bases identical to TRBD1. In germline, CDR1 is LNHDA, CDR2 SQIVND (reference sequence). The CDR3 loop spans 15 amino acids. V lost 4 bases to trimming and J lost 4 bases; unmatched junction nucleotides: 6. In DNA, the CDR3 is TGTGCCAGTAGTACTCCGGGACAGGGGGATTACGAGCAGTACTTC. Translation: CASSTPGQGDYEQYF.

The chain uses TRBV7-8 and TRBJ1-2; D remains unclear. Germline CDR1 and CDR2: SGHVS and FQNEAQ. This CDR3 has 15 residues. Trimming removed 1 base from V and 2 bases from J, with 11 bases in between. The CDR3 region has the DNA TGTGCCAGCAGCTTAGATGGAGGACTCAACTATGGCTACACCTTC. Amino acids: CASSLDGGLNYGYTF.

The V and J genes are TRBV5-4 and TRBJ2-1; D remains unclear. The V end was cut by 3 bases, the J end by 7 bases, with 14 bases between. CDR1 and CDR2 (germline): SGHNT, YYREEE (reference sequence). CDR3 length equals 14 residues. CDR3 DNA sequence: TGTGCCAGCAGCTCCACCGGATTGGGGAATGAGCAGTTCTTC. Protein product: CASSSTGLGNEQFF.

The V and J genes are TRBV7-2 and TRBJ1-2; D is unclear. Between the trimmed V and J ends, which lost 3 bases and 2 bases, there was a span of 4 bases. The CDR3 totals 12 residues. Germline V lookup: CDR1 SGHTA, CDR2 FQGNSA. CDR3 sequence: CASSFRNYGYTF. CDR3 coding DNA: TGTGCCAGCAGCTTCAGAAACTATGGCTACACCTTC.

The chain links TRBV11-2 to TRBJ1-1; D unclear. V lost 5 bases and J 0 bases, leaving 22 bases between the germline ends. Looked up from germline, CDR1 is SGHAT and CDR2 is FQNNGV. This CDR3 comprises 18 residues. The CDR3 nucleotides are TGTGCCAGCAGCCCGGTTAGGGTAGTGAACCCGTTGAACACTGAAGCTTTCTTT. Protein sequence: CASSPVRVVNPLNTEAFF.

This clone occurred a few times. Other DNA sequences in this sample translate to the same CDR3. The V call is TRBV20-1, the J call TRBJ2-1; D not certain. This CDR3 has 10 amino acids. Germline V CDR1 and CDR2: DFQATT, SNEGSKA (reference sequence). V was trimmed by 3 bases and J by 3 bases, leaving 0 bases between them. This chain's CDR3 is CSASYNEQFF. The CDR3 nucleotides are TGCAGTGCTAGCTACAATGAGCAGTTCTTC.

This clone was seen only a few times. The chain uses TRBV2 and TRBJ2-1; D possibly uses TRBD1 or TRBD2 (6 bases each). Trimming took off 8 bases at V and 2 bases at J, with 13 bases between the two ends. The CDR3 is made up of 14 amino acids. Germline assignment: CDR1 SNHLY and CDR2 FYNNEI. CDR3: CASAGGTTYNEQFF. For the CDR3, the DNA is TGTGCCAGCGCCGGCGGGACAACCTACAATGAGCAGTTCTTC.

The rearrangement links TRBV30 to TRBJ1-5; D possibly corresponds to TRBD1 (6 bases). The CDR3 covers 13 residues. CDR1 GTSNPN and CDR2 SVGIG come from the germline V gene (reference sequence). Trimming removed 3 bases from V and 9 bases from J, with 15 bases in between. The CDR3 coding sequence is TGTGCCTGGAGCATGGGGGCGAGGGGGCCCCAGCATTTT. Translated, it gives CAWSMGARGPQHF.

This chain links TRBV30 with TRBJ2-3; 7 bases are shared with TRBD2. V shed 4 bases and J 0 bases; nucleotides not matched to a gene: 7. The length of the CDR3 is 15 residues. Per germline, CDR1 GTSNPN and CDR2 SVGIG (reference sequence). In DNA form, the CDR3 reads TGTGCCTGGAACCCTTTGCGGGGGAGCACAGATACGCAGTATTTT. Translated: CAWNPLRGSTDTQYF.

This clone has a handful of counts. The CDR3 region is CASSHPRASGDNEQFF. DNA for the CDR3: TGCGCCAGCAGCCACCCACGGGCTAGCGGTGACAATGAGCAGTTCTTC. This sequence joins TRBV4-1 and TRBJ2-1; 7 bases line up with TRBD2. The ends lost 3 bases at V and 5 bases at J; junction bases unmatched: 10. The CDR3 consists of 16 residues. Germline values: CDR1 MGHRA, CDR2 YSYEKL.

A note on this clone: This sample includes further DNA sequences coding for the same CDR3. The CDR3 region is CAWSAGSSGNTIYF. In DNA form, the CDR3 reads TGTGCCTGGAGTGCAGGGTCCTCTGGAAACACCATATATTTT. The chain employs TRBV30 and TRBJ1-3, with D maybe TRBD1 (5 bases). V lost 1 base and J 0 bases, leaving 7 bases between the germline ends. CDR3 size: 14 residues. Germline CDR1 reads GTSNPN; CDR2 reads SVGIG (reference sequence).

In this sample, this clone turned up a few times. This chain uses TRBV7-9 with TRBJ2-1; unclear D gene. The germline V and J ends were trimmed by 4 bases and 3 bases, with 10 bases remaining between them. Per germline, CDR1 SEHNR and CDR2 FQNEAQ (reference sequence). This CDR3 spans 14 amino acids. The CDR3 nucleotides read TGTGCCAGCAGCTCCGATGCGAGCTACAATGAGCAGTTCTTC. This codes for CASSSDASYNEQFF.

V and J are TRBV29-1 and TRBJ1-1; possibly TRBD1 for D (6 bases). The CDR3 sequence is 15 residues long. V lost 6 bases and J lost 3, with 20 bases in between. Germline V gives CDR1 SQVTM, CDR2 ANQGSEA. In nucleotides, the CDR3 is TGCAGCGTCCCGAAGGGGGGCGGAATTGACACTGAAGCTTTCTTT. This codes for CSVPKGGGIDTEAFF. Combining the CDR3 with reference TRBV29-1 and TRBJ1-1 gives the whole variable domain SAVISQKPSRDICQRGTSLTIQCQVDSQVTMMFWYRQQPGQSLTLIATANQGSEATYESGFVIDKFPISRPNLTFSTLTVSNMSPEDSSIYLCSVPKGGGIDTEAFFGQGTRLTVV.

This clone showed up just a few times. J is TRBJ2-3 and V is TRBV6-5; D is undetermined. CDR1 is MNHEY and CDR2 is SVGAGI in the germline V gene. Trimming removed 5 bases at V and 4 bases at J, with 16 bases between. This CDR3 comprises 15 residues. The CDR3 DNA is TGTGCCAGCAGTACAGCGCAACTTTTCGCAGATACGCAGTATTTT. Its translation: CASSTAQLFADTQYF.

The rearrangement uses TRBV27 and TRBJ2-2; D remains ambiguous. The CDR3 loop spans 15 amino acids. V dropped 4 bases and J dropped 1 base, with 10 bases sitting between them. The germline V gene has CDR1 MNHEY and CDR2 SMNVEV (reference sequence). The CDR3 sequence is CASSSLARNTGELFF. DNA of the CDR3: TGTGCCAGCAGTTCACTGGCAAGGAACACCGGGGAGCTGTTTTTT.

This clone was seen a handful of times. This chain connects TRBV5-6 to TRBJ1-1; D is possibly TRBD1 (5 bases). V lost 4 bases and J 5 bases, leaving 18 bases between the germline ends. The CDR3 sequence is 15 residues long. Germline V lookup: CDR1 SGHDT, CDR2 YYEEEE. The CDR3 loop is CASSRISSGGTEAFF. The CDR3 DNA follows: TGTGCCAGCAGCCGAATATCCAGCGGGGGGACTGAAGCTTTCTTT. The full variable domain, in which reference TRBV5-6 and TRBJ1-1 provide the parts outside the CDR3, is DAGVTQSPTHLIKTRGQQVTLRCSPKSGHDTVSWYQQALGQGPQFIFQYYEEEERQRGNFPDRFSGHQFPNYSSELNVNALLLGDSALYLCASSRISSGGTEAFFGQGTRLTVV.

This clone was counted between two and nine times. At one end, the junction sequence differs from germline, possibly due to a read error. The gene calls are TRBV10-3 and TRBJ2-1, with 11 bases aligning to TRBD1. This CDR3 spans 15 amino acids. Germline lookup yields CDR1 ENHRY and CDR2 SYGVKD. Here the CDR3 reads CASSEIGQGANEQFF. The CDR3, as DNA: TGTGCCAGCAGTGAAATAGGACAGGGGGCAAATGAGCAGTTCTTC.

This clone was found a few times. The J gene is TRBJ2-3, the V gene TRBV7-3; 9 bases fit TRBD2. Trimming at V came to 4 bases and at J to 3 bases, leaving 8 bases not matched to a gene. Germline CDR1 reads SGHTA; CDR2 reads FQGTGA. The CDR3 length is 16 residues. The CDR3 sequence is CASSSRTSARTDTQYF. The CDR3 nucleotides read TGTGCCAGCAGCTCCCGGACTAGCGCGAGAACAGATACGCAGTATTTT.

This clone appeared a few times. The chain combines TRBV28 with TRBJ2-6; 10 bases line up with TRBD1. The CDR3 loop spans 18 amino acids. Germline assignment: CDR1 MDHEN and CDR2 SYDVKM. V was pared by 6 bases and J by 0 bases, with 8 bases of the junction left unmatched. In DNA form, the CDR3 reads TGTGCCAGCAGCCCCTCCGGGACAGGGGCCTCTGGGGCCAACGTCCTGACTTTC. This sequence encodes CASSPSGTGASGANVLTF. Variable domain in full (rest from reference TRBV28 and TRBJ2-6): DVKVTQSSRYLVKRTGEKVFLECVQDMDHENMFWYRQDPGLGLRLIYFSYDVKMKEKGDIPEGYSVSREKKERFSLILESASTNQTSMYLCASSPSGTGASGANVLTFGAGSRLTVL.